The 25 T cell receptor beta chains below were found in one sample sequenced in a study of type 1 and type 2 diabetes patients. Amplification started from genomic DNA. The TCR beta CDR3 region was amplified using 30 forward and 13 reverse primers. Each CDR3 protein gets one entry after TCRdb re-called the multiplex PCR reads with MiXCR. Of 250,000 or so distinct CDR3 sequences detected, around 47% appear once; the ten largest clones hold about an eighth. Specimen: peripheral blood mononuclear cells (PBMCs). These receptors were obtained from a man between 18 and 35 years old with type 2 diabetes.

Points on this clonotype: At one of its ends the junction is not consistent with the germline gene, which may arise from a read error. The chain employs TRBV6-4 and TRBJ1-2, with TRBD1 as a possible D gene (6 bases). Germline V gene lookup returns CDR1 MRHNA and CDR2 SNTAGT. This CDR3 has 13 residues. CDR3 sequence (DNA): TGCGCCAGCAGTGAACAGGGCAGCTATGGCTACACCTTC. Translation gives CASSEQGSYGYTF.

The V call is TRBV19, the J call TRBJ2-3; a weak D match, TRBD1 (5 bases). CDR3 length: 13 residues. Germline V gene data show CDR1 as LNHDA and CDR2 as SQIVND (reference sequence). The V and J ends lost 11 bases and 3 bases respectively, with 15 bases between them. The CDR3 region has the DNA TGTGCCGTAAGGCAGGGCAATACAGATACGCAGTATTTT. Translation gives CAVRQGNTDTQYF. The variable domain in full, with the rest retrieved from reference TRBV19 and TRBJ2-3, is DGGITQSPKYLFRKEGQNVTLSCEQNLNHDAMYWYRQDPGQGLRLIYYSQIVNDFQKGDIAEGYSVSREKKESFPLTVTSAQKNPTAFYLCAVRQGNTDTQYFGPGTRLTVL.

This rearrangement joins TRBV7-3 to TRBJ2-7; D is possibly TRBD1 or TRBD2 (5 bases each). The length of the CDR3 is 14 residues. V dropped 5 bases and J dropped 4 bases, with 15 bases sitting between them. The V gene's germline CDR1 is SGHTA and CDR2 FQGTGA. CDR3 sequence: CASSDTGDGYEQYF. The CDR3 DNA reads TGTGCCAGCAGCGACACCGGGGACGGATACGAGCAGTACTTC. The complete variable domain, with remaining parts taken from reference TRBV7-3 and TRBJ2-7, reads GAGVSQTPSNKVTEKGKYVELRCDPISGHTALYWYRQSLGQGPEFLIYFQGTGAADDSGLPNDRFFAVRPEGSVSTLKIQRTERGDSAVYLCASSDTGDGYEQYFGPGTRLTVT.

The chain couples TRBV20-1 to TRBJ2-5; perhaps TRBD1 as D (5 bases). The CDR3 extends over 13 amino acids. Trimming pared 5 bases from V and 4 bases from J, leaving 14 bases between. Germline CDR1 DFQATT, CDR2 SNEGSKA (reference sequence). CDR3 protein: CSAAPAGIETQYF. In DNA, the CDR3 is TGCAGTGCTGCACCGGCAGGGATAGAGACCCAGTACTTC.

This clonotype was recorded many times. The CDR3 DNA sequence: TGTGCCAGCAGGGGACAGGGGCCCTATGGCTACACCTTC. The encoded protein is CASRGQGPYGYTF. The chain joins TRBV7-2 to TRBJ1-2; TRBD1 matches at 10 bases. V trimming: 6 bases; J trimming: 4 bases; junction bases outside the gene matches: 2. The CDR3 length is 13 residues. Germline lookup yields CDR1 SGHTA and CDR2 FQGNSA.

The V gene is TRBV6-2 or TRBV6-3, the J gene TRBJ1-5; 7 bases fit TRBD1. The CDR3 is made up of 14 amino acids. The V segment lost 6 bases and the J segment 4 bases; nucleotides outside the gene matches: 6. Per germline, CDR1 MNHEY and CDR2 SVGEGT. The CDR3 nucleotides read TGTGCCAGCAGGAAGGGACAGATAAATCAGCCCCAGCATTTT. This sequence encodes CASRKGQINQPQHF.

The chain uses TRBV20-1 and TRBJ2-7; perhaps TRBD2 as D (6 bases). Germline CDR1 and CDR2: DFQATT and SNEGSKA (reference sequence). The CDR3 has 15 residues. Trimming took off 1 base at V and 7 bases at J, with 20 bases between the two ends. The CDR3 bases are TGCAGTGCTAGAGCCCCGGGACTCTCCCTGCTGGAGCAGTACTTC. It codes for CSARAPGLSLLEQYF.

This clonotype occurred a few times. The DNA for the CDR3 is TGTGCCAGCTCACCCCAGAGCGGGAGAGAGACCCAGTACTTC. This codes for CASSPQSGRETQYF. The chain couples TRBV18 to TRBJ2-5; 8 bases line up with TRBD2. Looked up from germline, CDR1 is KGHSH and CDR2 is LQKENI. The trim removed 3 bases at V and 4 bases at J, leaving 4 bases unmatched. The CDR3 contains 14 residues.

CDR3 bases: TGTGCCAGTAGTATTCCACGCGGCCGTTTTCTGTACTTC. Encoded protein: CASSIPRGRFLYF. J is TRBJ2-5 and V is TRBV19, with no clear D. Germline-derived CDR1 and CDR2 are LNHDA and SQIVND (reference sequence). V was trimmed by 3 bases and J by 13 bases, leaving 18 bases between them. This CDR3 has 13 amino acids.

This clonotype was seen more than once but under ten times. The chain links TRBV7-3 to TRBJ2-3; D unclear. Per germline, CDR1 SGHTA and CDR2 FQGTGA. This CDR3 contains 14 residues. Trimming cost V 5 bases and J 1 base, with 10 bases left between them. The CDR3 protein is CASSPVGGTDTQYF. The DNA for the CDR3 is TGTGCCAGCAGCCCGGTCGGTGGCACAGATACGCAGTATTTT.

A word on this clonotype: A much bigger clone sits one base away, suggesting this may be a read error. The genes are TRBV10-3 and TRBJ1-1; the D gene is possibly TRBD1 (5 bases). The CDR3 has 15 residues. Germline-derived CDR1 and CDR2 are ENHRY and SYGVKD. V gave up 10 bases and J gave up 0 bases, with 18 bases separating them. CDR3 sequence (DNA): TGTGCCACGCAACGGGACGTTTGGGTGAACACTGAAGCTTTCTTT. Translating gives CATQRDVWVNTEAFF.

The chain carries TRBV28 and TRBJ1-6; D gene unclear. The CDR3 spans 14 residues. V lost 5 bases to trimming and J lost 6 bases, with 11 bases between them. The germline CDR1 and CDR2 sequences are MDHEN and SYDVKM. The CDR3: CASSGDGSNSPLHF. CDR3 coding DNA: TGTGCCAGCAGTGGAGACGGGAGTAATTCACCCCTCCACTTT.

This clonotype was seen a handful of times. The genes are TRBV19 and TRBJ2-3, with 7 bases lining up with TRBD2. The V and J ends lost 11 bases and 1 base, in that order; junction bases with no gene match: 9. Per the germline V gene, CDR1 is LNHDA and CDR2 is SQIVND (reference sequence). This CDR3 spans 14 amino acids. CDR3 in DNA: TGTGCCTCCCACCTAGCGGATCGCACAGATACGCAGTATTTT. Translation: CASHLADRTDTQYF. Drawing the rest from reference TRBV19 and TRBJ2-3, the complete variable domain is DGGITQSPKYLFRKEGQNVTLSCEQNLNHDAMYWYRQDPGQGLRLIYYSQIVNDFQKGDIAEGYSVSREKKESFPLTVTSAQKNPTAFYLCASHLADRTDTQYFGPGTRLTVL.

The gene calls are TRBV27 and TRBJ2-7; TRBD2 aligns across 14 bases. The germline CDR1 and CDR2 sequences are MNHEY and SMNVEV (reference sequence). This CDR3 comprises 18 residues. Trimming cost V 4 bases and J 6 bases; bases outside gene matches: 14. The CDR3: CASSSGLAGERSECEQYF. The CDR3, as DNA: TGTGCCAGCAGTTCGGGACTAGCGGGAGAGAGGTCAGAGTGCGAGCAGTACTTC.

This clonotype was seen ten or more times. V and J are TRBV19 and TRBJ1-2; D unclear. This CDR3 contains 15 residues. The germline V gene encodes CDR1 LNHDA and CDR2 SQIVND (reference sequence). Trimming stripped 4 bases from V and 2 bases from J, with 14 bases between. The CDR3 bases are TGTGCCAGTAGTAGTAGCCCGGGCCTGAACTATGGCTACACCTTC. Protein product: CASSSSPGLNYGYTF.

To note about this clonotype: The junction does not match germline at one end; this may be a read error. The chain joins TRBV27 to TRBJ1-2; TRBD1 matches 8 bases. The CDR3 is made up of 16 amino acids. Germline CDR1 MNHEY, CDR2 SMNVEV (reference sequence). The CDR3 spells CAGSILDRGKIYGYTF. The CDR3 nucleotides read TGTGCCGGCAGTATCCTAGACAGGGGAAAAATCTATGGCTACACCTTC.

This CDR3 is CASSLSSRGVEAFF. CDR3 bases: TGTGCCAGCAGTTTATCCTCCCGAGGGGTTGAAGCTTTCTTT. The chain carries TRBV28 and TRBJ1-1; maybe TRBD1 (5 bases). CDR3 length: 14 amino acids. Germline lookup yields CDR1 MDHEN and CDR2 SYDVKM. Trimming took off 1 base at V and 7 bases at J, with 13 bases between the two ends.

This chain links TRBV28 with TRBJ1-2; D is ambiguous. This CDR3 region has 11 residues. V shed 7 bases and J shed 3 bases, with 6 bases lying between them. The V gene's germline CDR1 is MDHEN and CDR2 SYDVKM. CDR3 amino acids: CASTDDYGYTF. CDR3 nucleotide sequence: TGTGCCAGCACCGATGACTATGGCTACACCTTC.

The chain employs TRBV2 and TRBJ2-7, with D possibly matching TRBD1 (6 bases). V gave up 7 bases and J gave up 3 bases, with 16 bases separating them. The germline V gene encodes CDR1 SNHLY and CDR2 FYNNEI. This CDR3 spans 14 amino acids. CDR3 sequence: CASNQGQIFYEQYF. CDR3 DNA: TGTGCCAGCAATCAAGGACAGATCTTCTACGAGCAGTACTTC.

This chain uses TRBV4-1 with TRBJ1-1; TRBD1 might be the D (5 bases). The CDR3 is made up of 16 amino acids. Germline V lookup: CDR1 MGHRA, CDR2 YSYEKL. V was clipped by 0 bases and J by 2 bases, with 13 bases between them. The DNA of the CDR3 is TGCGCCAGCAGCCAAGAATTCGCAGGGTCCAACACTGAAGCTTTCTTT. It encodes CASSQEFAGSNTEAFF.

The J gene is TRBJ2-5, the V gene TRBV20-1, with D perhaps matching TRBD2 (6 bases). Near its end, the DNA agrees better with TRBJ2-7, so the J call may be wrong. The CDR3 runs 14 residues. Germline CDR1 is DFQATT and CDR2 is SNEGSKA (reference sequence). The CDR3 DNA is TGCAGTGCTTGGACTACCTTTTCCCCCTACGAGCAGTACTTC. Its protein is CSAWTTFSPYEQYF.

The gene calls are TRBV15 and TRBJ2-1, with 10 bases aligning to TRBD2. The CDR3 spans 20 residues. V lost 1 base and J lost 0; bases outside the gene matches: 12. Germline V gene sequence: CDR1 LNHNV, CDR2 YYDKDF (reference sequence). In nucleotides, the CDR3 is TGTGCCACCAGCAGAGTCGTTCGGCGAGCGGGAGGGAGCTCCTACAATGAGCAGTTCTTC. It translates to CATSRVVRRAGGSSYNEQFF. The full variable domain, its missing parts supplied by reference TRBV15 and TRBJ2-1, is DAMVIQNPRYQVTQFGKPVTLSCSQTLNHNVMYWYQQKSSQAPKLLFHYYDKDFNNEADTPDNFQSRRPNTSFCFLDIRSPGLGDTAMYLCATSRVVRRAGGSSYNEQFFGPGTRLTVL.

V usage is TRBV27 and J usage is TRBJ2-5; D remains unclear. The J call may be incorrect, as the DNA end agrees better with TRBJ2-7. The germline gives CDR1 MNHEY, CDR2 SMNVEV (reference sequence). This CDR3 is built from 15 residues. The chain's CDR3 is CASSLSGGSGYEQYF. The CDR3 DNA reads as TGTGCCAGCAGTTTATCAGGCGGTTCGGGCTACGAGCAGTACTTC.

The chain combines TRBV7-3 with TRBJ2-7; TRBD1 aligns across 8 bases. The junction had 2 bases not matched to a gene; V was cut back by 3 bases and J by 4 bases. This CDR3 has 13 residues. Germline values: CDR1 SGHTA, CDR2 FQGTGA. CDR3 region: CASSFGDRYEQYF. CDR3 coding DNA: TGTGCCAGCAGCTTTGGGGACAGGTACGAGCAGTACTTC.

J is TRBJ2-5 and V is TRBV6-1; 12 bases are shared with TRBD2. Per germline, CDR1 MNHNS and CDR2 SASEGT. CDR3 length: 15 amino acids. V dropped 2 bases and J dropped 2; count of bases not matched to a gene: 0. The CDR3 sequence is CASSELAGGQETQYF. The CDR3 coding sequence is TGTGCCAGCAGTGAACTAGCGGGGGGGCAAGAGACCCAGTACTTC.